The rows below give T cell receptor beta chains drawn from one sample of a study of cytomegalovirus exposure and HLA in healthy donors. Here immunoSEQ multiplex PCR was the method, and the copy in TCRdb shows in-frame clones only, minus some. This sample has under 200,000 clones, with roughly 79% found just once. The sequenced sample consisted of PBMCs. These receptors originate from a man aged 30-40 years in good health and CMV-seronegative. CDR3s include the opening cysteine and the closing phenylalanine or tryptophan. The order of the fields is D gene, V gene, clone size, J gene, CDR3 DNA, CDR3 protein. The D gene is left open where the match is weak. Part of the rows lack a size; the others show once, few, many or a class for expanded clones.

.	TRBV5-1	few	TRBJ2-3	TGCGCCAGCACCCTAGAACGGTGGTTCACAGATACGCAGTATTTT	CASTLERWFTDTQYF
.	TRBV4-1	.	TRBJ2-5	TGCGCCAGCAGCCAAGAGGGCAGCCAAGAGACCCAGTACTTC	CASSQEGSQETQYF
.	TRBV4-1	.	TRBJ1-1	TGCGCCAGCAGCCTCCAGAGAGGATCTGGTGAAGCTTTCTTT	CASSLQRGSGEAFF
.	TRBV19	.	TRBJ2-2	TGTGCCAGTAGTATTTACGGGCAGGGGTGGACCGGGGAGCTGTTTTTT	CASSIYGQGWTGELFF
.	TRBV6-1	.	TRBJ1-5	TGTGCCAGCAGTGAAACAGGGCATGGCAATCAGCCCCAGCATTTT	CASSETGHGNQPQHF
TRBD1	TRBV9	.	TRBJ1-6	TGTGCCAGCAGCTCAAAACCGGGACAGAATAATTCACCCCTCCACTTT	CASSSKPGQNNSPLHF
.	TRBV6-5	.	TRBJ2-1	TGTGCCAGCAGTTACTCGAGACAGCCTGCCTACAATGAGCAGTTCTTC	CASSYSRQPAYNEQFF
TRBD2	TRBV15	.	TRBJ2-7	TGTGCCACCAGCAGAGGTCTCCGGGAGGAATCCTACGAGCAGTACTTC	CATSRGLREESYEQYF
.	TRBV25-1	.	TRBJ1-1	TGTGCCAGCAGTCCCCACTGGAACACTGAAGCTTTCTTT	CASSPHWNTEAFF
TRBD2	TRBV10-1	.	TRBJ2-3	TGCGCCAGCAGTTTTAGCGGGTCGGATACGCAGTATTTT	CASSFSGSDTQYF
TRBD2	TRBV9	.	TRBJ2-2	TGTGCCAGCAGCGTAGGGACTAGCGGGAACACCGGGGAGCTGTTTTTT	CASSVGTSGNTGELFF
TRBD1	TRBV2	.	TRBJ1-1	TGTGCCAGCAGTGTAAGCACAGGGGGCACGCCTGAAGCTTTCTTT	CASSVSTGGTPEAFF
TRBD1	TRBV5-1	once	TRBJ1-2	TGCGCCAGCAGCTCTACCCAGACAGGGGGCGATGGCTACACCTTC	CASSSTQTGGDGYTF
.	TRBV28	.	TRBJ1-3	TGTGCCAGCAGTGTCACAGGGCGAAACACCATATATTTT	CASSVTGRNTIYF
.	TRBV30	.	TRBJ2-7	TGTGCCTGGAGAGGAGGGTCCTACGAGCAGTACTTC	CAWRGGSYEQYF
.	TRBV28	.	TRBJ2-5	TGTGCCAGCAGTTTTGCAGGGATGAGAGAGACCCAGTACTTC	CASSFAGMRETQYF
.	TRBV30	.	TRBJ2-5	TGTGCCTGGAGTGCAGACAGGTACCAAGAGACCCAGTACTTC	CAWSADRYQETQYF
.	TRBV19	.	TRBJ1-1	TGTGCCAGTAGTTTAGGGGCCGGAGGGTCTGAAGCTTTCTTT	CASSLGAGGSEAFF
.	TRBV7-2	.	TRBJ2-5	TGTGCCAGCAGCCTCTGGGACACCCAAGAGACCCAGTACTTC	CASSLWDTQETQYF
TRBD1	TRBV18	.	TRBJ1-1	TGTGCCAGCTCACCAGGCCAGGGGGAGTACACTGAAGCTTTCTTT	CASSPGQGEYTEAFF
.	TRBV13	.	TRBJ2-7	TGTGCCAGCAGCTTAGGTGCGGGGGCTACCTACGAGCAGTACTTC	CASSLGAGATYEQYF
TRBD1	TRBV10-1	.	TRBJ2-7	TGCGCCAGCAGCCGGGACAGGGCCAAGCAGTACTTC	CASSRDRAKQYF
.	TRBV4-1	.	TRBJ1-4	TGCGCCAGCAGCCAGCCGGGCCTACAGGGCACTAATGAAAAACTGTTTTTT	CASSQPGLQGTNEKLFF
.	TRBV6-5	.	TRBJ1-5	TGTGCCAGCAGTACGGCTACAGGGAATCAGCCCCAGCATTTT	CASSTATGNQPQHF
.	TRBV28	.	TRBJ1-1	TGTGCCAGCAGTTTGGATGGGGGGGGTCGGGTACTCATGAACACTGAAGCTTTCTTT	CASSLDGGGRVLMNTEAFF
TRBD2	TRBV7-2	once	TRBJ2-7	TGTGCCAGCAGCTCTAGCGGGGGCACCTACGAGCAGTACTTC	CASSSSGGTYEQYF
TRBD1	TRBV5-6	.	TRBJ2-7	TGTGCCAGCAGCAGGGGGACAGGGGGTTCGTACGAGCAGTACTTC	CASSRGTGGSYEQYF
.	TRBV7-9	.	TRBJ2-7	TGTGCCAGCAGCTCCGGTCTAGCACAAAACGAGCAGTACTTC	CASSSGLAQNEQYF
TRBD2	TRBV6-5	.	TRBJ2-5	TGTGCCAGCCGGACTAGCGGGAGGGAGACCCAGTACTTC	CASRTSGRETQYF
TRBD2	TRBV27	.	TRBJ2-7	TGTGCCAGCAGTTTATCGGTAGCGGGGGTTACCTACGAGCAGTACTTC	CASSLSVAGVTYEQYF
.	TRBV7-2	.	TRBJ2-7	TGTGCCAGCAGCGCCCACGAACTCGAATACGAGCAGTACTTC	CASSAHELEYEQYF
.	TRBV5-1	.	TRBJ2-5	TGCGCCAGCAGCTCTCAAGAGACCCAGTACTTC	CASSSQETQYF
TRBD1	TRBV6-1	once	TRBJ1-6	TGTGCCAGCAGGCAAAGGGGACAGGAAATTTCACCCCTCCACTTT	CASRQRGQEISPLHF
TRBD1	TRBV5-6	.	TRBJ1-6	TGTGCCAGCAGCTTGTACAGGGGACGCTCACCCCTCCACTTT	CASSLYRGRSPLHF
.	TRBV7-2	.	TRBJ2-4	TGTGCCAGCACTACCCTGCGGCAGGGATTGTACTTC	CASTTLRQGLYF
.	TRBV4-1	.	TRBJ1-5	TGCGCCAGCAGCCAAGATTCTTTGGTTGGGAGTCAGCCCCAGCATTTT	CASSQDSLVGSQPQHF
.	TRBV18	few	TRBJ1-1	TGTGCCAGCAACACCGGGCCAGGGCATAAAACTGAAGCTTTCTTT	CASNTGPGHKTEAFF
.	TRBV27	.	TRBJ2-7	TGTGCCAGCAGTTTTAGCGGCCTATCAGGCGAGCAGTACTTC	CASSFSGLSGEQYF
TRBD1	TRBV7-2	.	TRBJ2-1	TGTGCCAGCAGCCGACAGGGGGCTTATAATGAGCAGTTCTTC	CASSRQGAYNEQFF
.	TRBV10-1	.	TRBJ2-3	TGCGCCAGCAGTGACCTCGGGACACCTACAGATACGCAGTATTTT	CASSDLGTPTDTQYF
TRBD2	TRBV4-1	.	TRBJ2-1	TGCGCCAGCAGCCTTCCGGGACTAACTCACAATGAGCAGTTCTTC	CASSLPGLTHNEQFF
.	TRBV7-3	.	TRBJ1-1	TGTGCCAGCAGCTTAGGGCAGAGCAACACTGAAGCTTTCTTT	CASSLGQSNTEAFF
.	TRBV12-5	.	TRBJ2-1	TGTGCTAGTGGTTTGGCCCCGGCTAGCGATGAGCAGTTCTTC	CASGLAPASDEQFF
.	TRBV28	.	TRBJ1-1	TGTGCCAGCAGTCAAAGACGGGGGGCAGCTTTCTTT	CASSQRRGAAFF
.	TRBV7-2	.	TRBJ1-1	TGTGCCAGCAGCCCGAGGACAGACCAGAGGAGGGCTTTCTTT	CASSPRTDQRRAFF
TRBD1	TRBV4-1	few	TRBJ2-7	TGCGCCAGCAGCCAAGGACCCGGACAGGCCGATCCCTACGAGCAGTACTTC	CASSQGPGQADPYEQYF
.	TRBV28	.	TRBJ1-1	TGTGCCAGCGGAACCGATGAGACAGCGCTTGAAGCTTTCTTT	CASGTDETALEAFF
TRBD2	TRBV19	.	TRBJ2-2	TGTGCCAGTAGTATAGATGTTGGCGGGAGACCCAAGTCCGGGGAGCTGTTTTTT	CASSIDVGGRPKSGELFF
TRBD1	TRBV18	.	TRBJ2-1	TGTGCCAGCTCACCCAGGGACAGCGTAGGCAATGAGCAGTTCTTC	CASSPRDSVGNEQFF